The rows below give T cell receptor beta chains drawn from one sample of a study of T cells in Graves' hyperthyroidism and ophthalmopathy. TCRdb ran MiXCR on the multiplex PCR reads and lists one entry per CDR3 protein. The profile shows hundreds of thousands of distinct CDR3 sequences, roughly 40% of them singletons. Sequencing input: blood. Every receptor here comes from a man younger than 30 with Graves' hyperthyroidism. Each CDR3 is given with its conserved first and last residue. Fields, in order: CDR3 DNA, CDR3 protein, clone size, D gene, J gene, V gene. The D gene is left open where the match is weak. Only part of the rows carry a size: once, few, many, or a class if the clone is expanded.

CDR3 DNA: TGCAGCCTAAACAGGGACCCGAACACTGAAGCTTTCTTT
CDR3 protein: CSLNRDPNTEAFF
clone size: few
D gene: -
J gene: TRBJ1-1
V gene: TRBV29-1

CDR3 DNA: TGCAGTGCTAGAGAGGGGTTGGGGGAGACCCAGTACTTC
CDR3 protein: CSAREGLGETQYF
clone size: many
D gene: -
J gene: TRBJ2-5
V gene: TRBV20-1

CDR3 DNA: TGCAGTGCTAGAGATGTTGGAGAGACCCAGTACTTC
CDR3 protein: CSARDVGETQYF
clone size: few
D gene: -
J gene: TRBJ2-5
V gene: TRBV20-1

CDR3 DNA: TGTGCCAGCAGCTTGGTACAATCGAACACTGAAGCTTTCTTT
CDR3 protein: CASSLVQSNTEAFF
clone size: many
D gene: -
J gene: TRBJ1-1
V gene: TRBV7-8

CDR3 DNA: TGTGCCAGCAGCTATGTAGCGGGGGGGCGGGGGACCCAGTACTTC
CDR3 protein: CASSYVAGGRGTQYF
clone size: few
D gene: TRBD2
J gene: TRBJ2-5
V gene: TRBV2

CDR3 DNA: TGTGCCAGCAGCGGCGAACTAGCGGGAGGTACCTACGAGCAGTACTTC
CDR3 protein: CASSGELAGGTYEQYF
clone size: -
D gene: TRBD2
J gene: TRBJ2-7
V gene: TRBV7-9

CDR3 DNA: TGCAGTGCTAGAGATCAGAATAGCGGGAATTTGGACGAGCAGTACTTC
CDR3 protein: CSARDQNSGNLDEQYF
clone size: -
D gene: TRBD2
J gene: TRBJ2-7
V gene: TRBV20-1

CDR3 DNA: TGTGCCAGCAGCCGCTCTGTGGGGAGCTCCTACGAGCAGTACTTC
CDR3 protein: CASSRSVGSSYEQYF
clone size: -
D gene: -
J gene: TRBJ2-7
V gene: TRBV7-6

CDR3 DNA: TGCGCCAGCAGCTTGGCCACATACAACACCGGGGAGCTGTTTTTT
CDR3 protein: CASSLATYNTGELFF
clone size: few
D gene: -
J gene: TRBJ2-2
V gene: TRBV5-1

CDR3 DNA: TGTGCCAGCAGGGACAGGGCGAATTCACCCCTCCACTTT
CDR3 protein: CASRDRANSPLHF
clone size: many
D gene: TRBD1
J gene: TRBJ1-6
V gene: TRBV2

CDR3 DNA: TGTGCCAGCAGCCTTAGGAGGGGGGCTACCTACGAGCAGTACTTC
CDR3 protein: CASSLRRGATYEQYF
clone size: -
D gene: -
J gene: TRBJ2-7
V gene: TRBV12-3/TRBV12-4

CDR3 DNA: TGCGCCAGCAGCTTGGAGGGGGCCAATTCACCCCTCCACTTT
CDR3 protein: CASSLEGANSPLHF
clone size: many
D gene: TRBD1
J gene: TRBJ1-6
V gene: TRBV5-1

CDR3 DNA: TGTGCCACCAGTGAGTCGACTAGCGGGGTACAAGAGACCCAGTACTTC
CDR3 protein: CATSESTSGVQETQYF
clone size: -
D gene: TRBD2
J gene: TRBJ2-5
V gene: TRBV24-1

CDR3 DNA: TGTGCACAGGGGGCTGATTCACCCCTCCACTTT
CDR3 protein: CAQGADSPLHF
clone size: -
D gene: TRBD1
J gene: TRBJ1-6
V gene: TRBV2

CDR3 DNA: TGTGCCAGCAGGGCTATAGCGCAATTCTCCTACGAGCAGTACTTC
CDR3 protein: CASRAIAQFSYEQYF
clone size: -
D gene: -
J gene: TRBJ2-7
V gene: TRBV7-8

CDR3 DNA: TGTGCCAGCCGAGGGGGAGGGGGCACTGAAGCTTTCTTT
CDR3 protein: CASRGGGGTEAFF
clone size: -
D gene: -
J gene: TRBJ1-1
V gene: TRBV6-5

CDR3 DNA: TGTGCCAGTAGTATGGCCACTGAAGCTTTCTTT
CDR3 protein: CASSMATEAFF
clone size: many
D gene: -
J gene: TRBJ1-1
V gene: TRBV19

CDR3 DNA: TGTGCCAGCGCCCCCCTTGGAGGGACCCAGCATTTT
CDR3 protein: CASAPLGGTQHF
clone size: few
D gene: -
J gene: TRBJ1-5
V gene: TRBV6-5

CDR3 DNA: TGCGCCAGCAGCTTGAGCAGGGGGTCAAGCGAGCAGTACTTC
CDR3 protein: CASSLSRGSSEQYF
clone size: -
D gene: TRBD1
J gene: TRBJ2-7
V gene: TRBV5-1

CDR3 DNA: TGCAGCGTTGAAGATCGATTTAGCACAGATACGCAGTATTTT
CDR3 protein: CSVEDRFSTDTQYF
clone size: -
D gene: -
J gene: TRBJ2-3
V gene: TRBV29-1

CDR3 DNA: TGTGCCAGCAGCTTTGTTCCCAGCGACTATGGCTACACCTTC
CDR3 protein: CASSFVPSDYGYTF
clone size: -
D gene: -
J gene: TRBJ1-2
V gene: TRBV7-2

CDR3 DNA: TGCGCCAGCAGCCAAGGCGGGAGGGCCGCTTACGAGCAGTACTTC
CDR3 protein: CASSQGGRAAYEQYF
clone size: -
D gene: TRBD2
J gene: TRBJ2-7
V gene: TRBV4-1

CDR3 DNA: TGCGCCAGCAGCCAAGTTGCCCAAATGAGCACTGAAGCTTTCTTT
CDR3 protein: CASSQVAQMSTEAFF
clone size: -
D gene: -
J gene: TRBJ1-1
V gene: TRBV10-2

CDR3 DNA: TGCGCCAGCAGCTTGATGAGGGTAGGAACTGAAGCTTTCTTT
CDR3 protein: CASSLMRVGTEAFF
clone size: -
D gene: -
J gene: TRBJ1-1
V gene: TRBV5-1

CDR3 DNA: TGCAGCGTTCAGGTGTCCAGACGTGAAGCTTTCTTT
CDR3 protein: CSVQVSRREAFF
clone size: -
D gene: -
J gene: TRBJ1-1
V gene: TRBV29-1

CDR3 DNA: TGTGCCAGCAGCGTACCCTACGAGCAGTACTTC
CDR3 protein: CASSVPYEQYF
clone size: many
D gene: -
J gene: TRBJ2-7
V gene: TRBV7-2

CDR3 DNA: TGTGCCAGCAGTCCTTCGGGGACAGGAACCTATGGCTACACCTTC
CDR3 protein: CASSPSGTGTYGYTF
clone size: -
D gene: TRBD1
J gene: TRBJ1-2
V gene: TRBV12-3/TRBV12-4

CDR3 DNA: TGTGCCAGCAGTTACTCGAGCCAGGGGGTCACTGAAGCTTTCTTT
CDR3 protein: CASSYSSQGVTEAFF
clone size: -
D gene: TRBD1
J gene: TRBJ1-1
V gene: TRBV6-5

CDR3 DNA: TGTGCCACCAGCAAGGTTTCCCCCCTTAACACCGGGGAGCTGTTTTTT
CDR3 protein: CATSKVSPLNTGELFF
clone size: -
D gene: -
J gene: TRBJ2-2
V gene: TRBV15

CDR3 DNA: TGTGCCAGCAGCCGAGACAGGGATCCGACCCAGTACTTC
CDR3 protein: CASSRDRDPTQYF
clone size: -
D gene: TRBD1
J gene: TRBJ2-5
V gene: TRBV4-2

CDR3 DNA: TGTGCCAGTAACGAGGCAGGCAATCAGCCCCAGCATTTT
CDR3 protein: CASNEAGNQPQHF
clone size: many
D gene: -
J gene: TRBJ1-5
V gene: TRBV19

CDR3 DNA: TGCGCCAGCAGCCCCACAGGGGTGGAGGTTTACGAGCAGTACTTC
CDR3 protein: CASSPTGVEVYEQYF
clone size: few
D gene: TRBD1
J gene: TRBJ2-7
V gene: TRBV4-3

CDR3 DNA: TGCAGCGTTGAAGCACAGGGTATCTACGAGCAGTACTTC
CDR3 protein: CSVEAQGIYEQYF
clone size: -
D gene: -
J gene: TRBJ2-7
V gene: TRBV29-1

CDR3 DNA: TGTGCCAGCAGCTTCCCACAGGGAAACACCGGGGAGCTGTTTTTT
CDR3 protein: CASSFPQGNTGELFF
clone size: few
D gene: -
J gene: TRBJ2-2
V gene: TRBV7-9

CDR3 DNA: TGCAGTGCTAGAGTTGGTGGCGAAAAACTGTTTTTT
CDR3 protein: CSARVGGEKLFF
clone size: -
D gene: -
J gene: TRBJ1-4
V gene: TRBV20-1

CDR3 DNA: TGCAGTGCTCGGCTGGAAGGGCAGTACTTC
CDR3 protein: CSARLEGQYF
clone size: -
D gene: -
J gene: TRBJ2-7
V gene: TRBV20-1

CDR3 DNA: TGCAGTGCTAGAGATCTCTATGGGGACAGGGGAACAACTAATGAAAAACTGTTTTTT
CDR3 protein: CSARDLYGDRGTTNEKLFF
clone size: few
D gene: TRBD1
J gene: TRBJ1-4
V gene: TRBV20-1

CDR3 DNA: TGCGCCAGCAGCCCATGGCCCCCCGGGACAGGGGGCGGCCGAGATGGCTACACCTTC
CDR3 protein: CASSPWPPGTGGGRDGYTF
clone size: -
D gene: TRBD1
J gene: TRBJ1-2
V gene: TRBV4-1

CDR3 DNA: TGTGCCAGCAGCGACAGAGGGTGGGGGAGAACTGAAGCTTTCTTT
CDR3 protein: CASSDRGWGRTEAFF
clone size: -
D gene: -
J gene: TRBJ1-1
V gene: TRBV7-2

CDR3 DNA: TGCAGCGTTGAGCTAGGGGGACAGGGAACCTACGAGCAGTACTTC
CDR3 protein: CSVELGGQGTYEQYF
clone size: many
D gene: TRBD1
J gene: TRBJ2-7
V gene: TRBV29-1

CDR3 DNA: TGCAGCGGTGGGGGCAGGAATAATGAAAACCTGTTTTTT
CDR3 protein: CSGGGRNNENLFF
clone size: once
D gene: -
J gene: TRBJ1-4
V gene: TRBV29-1

CDR3 DNA: TGTGCCAGCAGCTCGAGCGGGGTGAACACCGGGGAGCTGTTTTTT
CDR3 protein: CASSSSGVNTGELFF
clone size: few
D gene: TRBD2
J gene: TRBJ2-2
V gene: TRBV9

CDR3 DNA: TGTGCCAGCAGTTTGCCCGCCTGGCAGGGGCACGAGCAGTACTTC
CDR3 protein: CASSLPAWQGHEQYF
clone size: few
D gene: -
J gene: TRBJ2-7
V gene: TRBV12-3/TRBV12-4

CDR3 DNA: TGCGCCAGCAGCCAAGCCACCCATCAGCCCCAGCATTTT
CDR3 protein: CASSQATHQPQHF
clone size: many
D gene: -
J gene: TRBJ1-5
V gene: TRBV4-3

CDR3 DNA: TGCGCCAGCAGCACTACCATACTAGCGAACACCGGGGAGCTGTTTTTT
CDR3 protein: CASSTTILANTGELFF
clone size: few
D gene: -
J gene: TRBJ2-2
V gene: TRBV5-1

CDR3 DNA: TGTGCCAGCAGGCCTACTCTGGAGGCGCAGACCCAGTACTTC
CDR3 protein: CASRPTLEAQTQYF
clone size: many
D gene: -
J gene: TRBJ2-5
V gene: TRBV7-2

CDR3 DNA: TGTGCCAGCAGTCCCGGGGTTTCGACTGAAGCTTTCTTT
CDR3 protein: CASSPGVSTEAFF
clone size: -
D gene: -
J gene: TRBJ1-1
V gene: TRBV7-8

CDR3 DNA: TGCGCCAGCAGCCCTACTACGGGGGAAAGTCAGCCCCAGCATTTT
CDR3 protein: CASSPTTGESQPQHF
clone size: many
D gene: -
J gene: TRBJ1-5
V gene: TRBV5-1

CDR3 DNA: TGTGCCAGCAGTTTCGCAGGACCCAATGAAAAACTGTTTTTT
CDR3 protein: CASSFAGPNEKLFF
clone size: few
D gene: -
J gene: TRBJ1-4
V gene: TRBV6-6

CDR3 DNA: TGCGCCAGCAGCCCCCCAAGGGGTCAAGGAACTGAAGCTTTCTTT
CDR3 protein: CASSPPRGQGTEAFF
clone size: -
D gene: -
J gene: TRBJ1-1
V gene: TRBV7-4

CDR3 DNA: TGCAGTGCTAAGGCAGGGAGTATTGAAAAACTGTTTTTT
CDR3 protein: CSAKAGSIEKLFF
clone size: few
D gene: -
J gene: TRBJ1-4
V gene: TRBV20-1

CDR3 DNA: TGTGCCAGCAGCACGGGGCAGGTGGCCTATGGCTACACCTTC
CDR3 protein: CASSTGQVAYGYTF
clone size: many
D gene: -
J gene: TRBJ1-2
V gene: TRBV7-9

CDR3 DNA: TGCAGCGTTCCGTTCGGCGAGGGCTACACCTTC
CDR3 protein: CSVPFGEGYTF
clone size: few
D gene: -
J gene: TRBJ1-2
V gene: TRBV29-1

CDR3 DNA: TGTGCCAGCAGCCCCTGGGACGGAGCCTACGAGCAGTACTTC
CDR3 protein: CASSPWDGAYEQYF
clone size: -
D gene: -
J gene: TRBJ2-7
V gene: TRBV9

CDR3 DNA: TGCGCCAGCAGCTTGACCCCGTTCGGCCTCTATGGCTACACCTTC
CDR3 protein: CASSLTPFGLYGYTF
clone size: few
D gene: -
J gene: TRBJ1-2
V gene: TRBV5-1

CDR3 DNA: TGTGCCAGCAGAAGGGACAGGGGACAGGGTCAGCCCCAGCATTTT
CDR3 protein: CASRRDRGQGQPQHF
clone size: -
D gene: TRBD1
J gene: TRBJ1-5
V gene: TRBV2